These T cell receptor beta chains were read from a single sample in a study of a mutant IDH1 vaccine in newly diagnosed glioma. Only in-frame clones appear in the TCRdb table, and some are missing; sequencing was by immunoSEQ multiplex PCR. This sample yields tens of thousands of clones, of which roughly 80% are seen a single time; 3.8% belongs to the top ten. Their antigens are not known. Source: PBMCs, taken from a glioma patient whose treatment included an IDH1 peptide vaccine. The receptor set was obtained from a man between 25 and 39 years old with glioma. Each CDR3 is given with its conserved first and last residue. Each record gives: V gene, D gene, clone size, J gene, CDR3 DNA, CDR3 protein. D genes are given only for firm matches. Clone size is given for some rows only: seen once, a few or many times, or a class if the clone is expanded.

V gene: TRBV28; D gene: NA; clone size: NA; J gene: TRBJ1-6; CDR3 DNA: TGTGCCAGCAGTTCCACGCCTGATTCACCCCTCCACTTT; CDR3 protein: CASSSTPDSPLHF
V gene: TRBV6-5; D gene: NA; clone size: once; J gene: TRBJ2-5; CDR3 DNA: TGTGCCAGCAGTTACAGCCGGGGGCAAGAGACCCAGTACTTC; CDR3 protein: CASSYSRGQETQYF
V gene: TRBV7-9; D gene: NA; clone size: NA; J gene: TRBJ1-1; CDR3 DNA: TGTGCCAGCAGCTTGTCGAACACTGAAGCTTTCTTT; CDR3 protein: CASSLSNTEAFF
V gene: TRBV19; D gene: NA; clone size: NA; J gene: TRBJ1-6; CDR3 DNA: TGTGCCAGTAGTATTGACAGGTTGAAGGTTTCACCCCTCCACTTT; CDR3 protein: CASSIDRLKVSPLHF
V gene: TRBV5-4; D gene: TRBD1; clone size: NA; J gene: TRBJ1-2; CDR3 DNA: TGTGCCAGCAGCTCCGGGACAGGGTACTATGGCTACACCTTC; CDR3 protein: CASSSGTGYYGYTF
V gene: TRBV4-1; D gene: NA; clone size: NA; J gene: TRBJ2-5; CDR3 DNA: TGCGCCAGCAGCCAAGGGAGGGGCTGGGGGAAAGAGACCCAGTACTTC; CDR3 protein: CASSQGRGWGKETQYF
V gene: TRBV13; D gene: NA; clone size: NA; J gene: TRBJ2-3; CDR3 DNA: TGTGCCAGCAGCTTAGTGGAGAACGGGGGCCAGGGAGATACGCAGTATTTT; CDR3 protein: CASSLVENGGQGDTQYF
V gene: TRBV2; D gene: NA; clone size: NA; J gene: TRBJ2-3; CDR3 DNA: TGTGCCAGTTACCGGGACTGGGGCACAGATACGCAGTATTTT; CDR3 protein: CASYRDWGTDTQYF
V gene: TRBV4-2; D gene: NA; clone size: NA; J gene: TRBJ2-5; CDR3 DNA: TGTGCCAGCAGCCAAGATAGGGGACAACAAGAGACCCAGTACTTC; CDR3 protein: CASSQDRGQQETQYF
V gene: TRBV11-3; D gene: NA; clone size: NA; J gene: TRBJ2-1; CDR3 DNA: TGTGCCAGCAGCCCACTAGGAGGCAATGAGCAGTTCTTC; CDR3 protein: CASSPLGGNEQFF
V gene: TRBV7-2; D gene: NA; clone size: once; J gene: TRBJ2-5; CDR3 DNA: TGTGCCAGCAGCTTAGGGGGCCTTACTCCGTACTTC; CDR3 protein: CASSLGGLTPYF
V gene: TRBV19; D gene: TRBD1; clone size: few; J gene: TRBJ2-7; CDR3 DNA: TGTGCCAGTAAGTCGACAGGGGCCTACGAGCAGTACTTC; CDR3 protein: CASKSTGAYEQYF
V gene: TRBV2; D gene: NA; clone size: NA; J gene: TRBJ1-3; CDR3 DNA: TGTGCCAGAAGACGGGCCTCTGGAAACACCATATATTTT; CDR3 protein: CARRRASGNTIYF
V gene: TRBV19; D gene: TRBD1; clone size: NA; J gene: TRBJ1-5; CDR3 DNA: TGTGCCAGTAGTGCGGGACAGGGGTGGCCCCAGCATTTT; CDR3 protein: CASSAGQGWPQHF
V gene: TRBV4-1; D gene: NA; clone size: few; J gene: TRBJ1-5; CDR3 DNA: TGCGCCAGCAGCCAAGATGCGAACCGAGCGAGGGTTATGCATTTT; CDR3 protein: CASSQDANRARVMHF
V gene: TRBV21-1; D gene: NA; clone size: NA; J gene: TRBJ1-5; CDR3 DNA: TGTGCCAGCAGCAAAATTCTATGGGGACACTACAATCAGCCCCAGCATTTT; CDR3 protein: CASSKILWGHYNQPQHF
V gene: TRBV21-1; D gene: NA; clone size: NA; J gene: TRBJ2-1; CDR3 DNA: TGTGCCAGCAGCAAAGGGAGGACTAGCGGTTACAATGAGCAGTTCTTC; CDR3 protein: CASSKGRTSGYNEQFF
V gene: TRBV2; D gene: NA; clone size: NA; J gene: TRBJ1-4; CDR3 DNA: TGTGCCAGCAGTAACAAACAGGAGGTTCATGAAAAACTGTTTTTT; CDR3 protein: CASSNKQEVHEKLFF
V gene: TRBV27; D gene: TRBD1; clone size: NA; J gene: TRBJ1-4; CDR3 DNA: TGTGCCAGCAGTCCAGCCGACAGGGACGGAGTAAAACTGTTTTTT; CDR3 protein: CASSPADRDGVKLFF
V gene: TRBV18; D gene: TRBD1; clone size: NA; J gene: TRBJ2-5; CDR3 DNA: TGTGCCAGCTCTTCTTTCGAGACAGGGGAAGAGACCCAGTACTTC; CDR3 protein: CASSSFETGEETQYF
V gene: TRBV5-4; D gene: NA; clone size: NA; J gene: TRBJ1-3; CDR3 DNA: TGTGCCAGCAGCTCAGGGACGTCAGGAAACACCATATATTTT; CDR3 protein: CASSSGTSGNTIYF
V gene: TRBV5-6; D gene: NA; clone size: few; J gene: TRBJ1-5; CDR3 DNA: TGTGCCAGCAGCCAGGGAGGTCAGCCCCAGCATTTT; CDR3 protein: CASSQGGQPQHF
V gene: TRBV29-1; D gene: TRBD2; clone size: NA; J gene: TRBJ2-3; CDR3 DNA: TGCAGCGTTGAACAGTGGACTAGCGGGGTCACAGATACGCAGTATTTT; CDR3 protein: CSVEQWTSGVTDTQYF
V gene: TRBV29-1; D gene: TRBD1; clone size: few; J gene: TRBJ1-1; CDR3 DNA: TGCAGCGTTTCGACAGGGGGGGGCACTGAAGCTTTCTTT; CDR3 protein: CSVSTGGGTEAFF
V gene: TRBV7-9; D gene: TRBD2; clone size: NA; J gene: TRBJ2-1; CDR3 DNA: TGTGCCAGCAGCACCCCCCGGACTAGCGGGGGGGAATACAATGAGCAGTTCTTC; CDR3 protein: CASSTPRTSGGEYNEQFF
V gene: TRBV7-9; D gene: TRBD1; clone size: NA; J gene: TRBJ2-7; CDR3 DNA: TGTGCCAGCAGCTCCGGAACAGGGGATTCGCGGTGGGACGAGCAGTACTTC; CDR3 protein: CASSSGTGDSRWDEQYF
V gene: TRBV5-1; D gene: TRBD2; clone size: once; J gene: TRBJ2-3; CDR3 DNA: TGCGCCAGTTACCTCGGGACTAGCCGCACAGATACGCAGTATTTT; CDR3 protein: CASYLGTSRTDTQYF
V gene: TRBV7-2; D gene: NA; clone size: NA; J gene: TRBJ2-7; CDR3 DNA: TGTGCCAGCAGCTTTTGGCAGGGCCCTACCTACGAGCAGTACTTC; CDR3 protein: CASSFWQGPTYEQYF
V gene: TRBV5-6; D gene: NA; clone size: NA; J gene: TRBJ2-2; CDR3 DNA: TGTGCCAGCAGCTTAGATTGGGGCAGGGTGAACACCGGGGAGCTGTTTTTT; CDR3 protein: CASSLDWGRVNTGELFF
V gene: TRBV25-1; D gene: TRBD1; clone size: NA; J gene: TRBJ1-6; CDR3 DNA: TGTGCCAGCAGTGAGACCGTCACAGGGGGGTCACCCCTCCACTTT; CDR3 protein: CASSETVTGGSPLHF
V gene: TRBV18; D gene: NA; clone size: NA; J gene: TRBJ1-5; CDR3 DNA: TGTGCCAGCTCACCATACGACAGAGATAGCAATCAGCCCCAGCATTTT; CDR3 protein: CASSPYDRDSNQPQHF
V gene: TRBV27; D gene: NA; clone size: NA; J gene: TRBJ1-1; CDR3 DNA: TGTGCCAGCAGTTTACTTGAAGGTCGGACTGAAGCTTTCTTT; CDR3 protein: CASSLLEGRTEAFF
V gene: TRBV5-1; D gene: NA; clone size: NA; J gene: TRBJ2-2; CDR3 DNA: TGCGCCAGCAGCTTGGCGGCTACTAGCACCGGGGAGCTGTTTTTT; CDR3 protein: CASSLAATSTGELFF
V gene: TRBV18; D gene: NA; clone size: NA; J gene: TRBJ2-7; CDR3 DNA: TGTGCCAGCTCACCGTCTAACAGTAATACCTACGAGCAGTACTTC; CDR3 protein: CASSPSNSNTYEQYF
V gene: TRBV5-1; D gene: NA; clone size: NA; J gene: TRBJ1-5; CDR3 DNA: TGCGCCAGCAGCTTGGTGGCAGGGCAAGATCAGCCCCAGCATTTT; CDR3 protein: CASSLVAGQDQPQHF
V gene: TRBV6-1; D gene: NA; clone size: once; J gene: TRBJ1-4; CDR3 DNA: TGTGCCAGCAGAAGGACGTGGAGGGACGATGAAAAACTGTTTTTT; CDR3 protein: CASRRTWRDDEKLFF
V gene: TRBV27; D gene: NA; clone size: NA; J gene: TRBJ1-5; CDR3 DNA: TGTGCCAGCAGGAGCAGGGGAAGCAATCAGCCCCAGCATTTT; CDR3 protein: CASRSRGSNQPQHF
V gene: TRBV7-9; D gene: NA; clone size: NA; J gene: TRBJ2-7; CDR3 DNA: TGTGCCAGCAGCCCGGGCACCTACGAGCAGTACTTC; CDR3 protein: CASSPGTYEQYF
V gene: TRBV9; D gene: TRBD1; clone size: once; J gene: TRBJ2-1; CDR3 DNA: TGTGCCAGCAGCGTGAGACAGGGTGGTTACAATGAGCAGTTCTTC; CDR3 protein: CASSVRQGGYNEQFF
V gene: TRBV19; D gene: TRBD2; clone size: NA; J gene: TRBJ2-3; CDR3 DNA: TGTGCCAGTAGTATACAAGCGGGGGGGCCCAGAGTCACAGATACGCAGTATTTT; CDR3 protein: CASSIQAGGPRVTDTQYF
V gene: TRBV27; D gene: NA; clone size: NA; J gene: TRBJ1-3; CDR3 DNA: TGTGCCAGCAGTTTAGGGGGACCACAAGGGGCTGGAAACACCATATATTTT; CDR3 protein: CASSLGGPQGAGNTIYF
V gene: TRBV11-2; D gene: TRBD1; clone size: NA; J gene: TRBJ2-3; CDR3 DNA: TGTGCCAGCAGCTTAGGCATCGGACAGGCTACTAGCACAGATACGCAGTATTTT; CDR3 protein: CASSLGIGQATSTDTQYF
V gene: TRBV7-9; D gene: NA; clone size: NA; J gene: TRBJ2-7; CDR3 DNA: TGTGCCAGCAGCTTGGATGGGATCCTCTACGAGCAGTACTTC; CDR3 protein: CASSLDGILYEQYF
V gene: TRBV4-2; D gene: NA; clone size: NA; J gene: TRBJ2-3; CDR3 DNA: TGTGCCAGCAGCCTCTCGGCAGGCGAAGGGTCAGATACGCAGTATTTT; CDR3 protein: CASSLSAGEGSDTQYF
V gene: TRBV5-1; D gene: TRBD2; clone size: NA; J gene: TRBJ2-5; CDR3 DNA: TGCGCCAGCAGCTTTGGGACTAGCGGGGCCGGGACCCAGTACTTC; CDR3 protein: CASSFGTSGAGTQYF
V gene: TRBV27; D gene: NA; clone size: once; J gene: TRBJ2-1; CDR3 DNA: TGTGCCAGCAGTTTGACGGTCCGGAATGAGCAGTTCTTC; CDR3 protein: CASSLTVRNEQFF
V gene: TRBV28; D gene: NA; clone size: few; J gene: TRBJ1-5; CDR3 DNA: TGTGCCACAAGACGGACTAGCAATCAGCCCCAGCATTTT; CDR3 protein: CATRRTSNQPQHF